The T cell receptor (beta chain) under discussion was sequenced for a study of cytomegalovirus exposure and HLA in healthy donors. The study ran its PCR with 60 Vbeta and 13 Jbeta primers. The data were produced by immunoSEQ multiplex PCR, yet TCRdb's version contains in-frame clones alone and is incomplete. The table includes 150,000 to 200,000 clones, around 87% detected once. On this clone itself: What it recognizes is unknown.

General observations from the study: Cytomegalovirus association was listed for 170 or so TCR beta chains.

The CDR3 consists of 17 residues. Germline V gene sequence: CDR1 SGDLS, CDR2 YYNGEE. The receptor's source is a woman aged 18-29 years in good health and CMV-seronegative. The specimen sequenced was PBMCs. The chain recombines TRBV9 with TRBJ2-5; 10 positions match TRBD2. The last part of the DNA fits TRBJ2-7 better; the J call may be wrong. DNA for the CDR3: TGTGCCAGCAGCCCCCGAACTAGCGGGGTATACTCCTACGAGCAGTACTTC. Its protein is CASSPRTSGVYSYEQYF.